This T cell receptor (beta chain) appears in the sequencing data of a study of Ad26.COV2.S vaccination and SARS-CoV-2 variants. Study conclusions and caveats: An underestimation of total T cell responses may have resulted from the TCR breadth and depth analyses. For non-spike TCRs, breadth in vaccine recipients resembled that in placebo recipients. Spike-specific TCR breadth was greater in vaccine than placebo recipients.

The V end was cut by 3 bases, the J end by 4 bases, with 6 bases between. The length of the CDR3 is 12 residues. Germline V lookup: CDR1 SEHNR, CDR2 FQNEAQ (reference sequence). The data were produced by immunoSEQ multiplex PCR, yet TCRdb's version contains in-frame clones alone and is incomplete. Among about 350,000 clones listed, 92% were seen once. Details on this clone: Its antigen is still unknown. The sample holds other DNA sequences that translate to the same CDR3.

This chain connects TRBV7-9 to TRBJ1-2, with a weak D call TRBD1 (5 bases). Source: peripheral blood, taken after recovery from COVID-19. This receptor was taken from a human donor who had recovered from COVID-19. The CDR3 protein is CASSFDSYGYTF. The DNA of the CDR3 is TGTGCCAGCAGCTTTGACAGCTATGGCTACACCTTC.